These T cell receptor beta chains were read from a single sample in a study of beta chain features in type 1 diabetes. The repertoire was sequenced with immunoSEQ multiplex PCR; TCRdb's copy has only in-frame clones and lacks some. The table includes about 350,000 clones, around a fifth detected once. What was sequenced was naive CD4+ T cells from blood. Receptor source: a woman between 18 and 29 years old in good health. Each CDR3 is given with its conserved first and last residue. The order of the fields is CDR3 length, clone size, J gene, V gene, D gene, CDR3 protein, CDR3 DNA. A D gene is named only where the DNA matches it firmly. The listing skips clone size in some rows; elsewhere it reads once, few, many or a size class.

17	few	TRBJ2-5	TRBV5-6	TRBD2	CASRGGLTGRFQETQYF	TGTGCCAGCAGGGGCGGCCTGACCGGGAGGTTCCAAGAGACCCAGTACTTC
15	few	TRBJ2-5	TRBV5-4	TRBD2	CASSLRAGVGETQYF	TGTGCCAGCAGCTTGCGAGCGGGAGTGGGAGAGACCCAGTACTTC
14	few	TRBJ2-3	TRBV10-3	TRBD2	CASGRGGRTDTQYF	TGTGCCTCAGGGCGGGGGGGCCGCACAGATACGCAGTATTTT
13	few	TRBJ1-1	TRBV30	TRBD1	CAWTGGRITEAFF	TGTGCCTGGACAGGGGGTAGGATCACTGAAGCTTTCTTT
14	-	TRBJ1-1	TRBV29-1	-	CSVIRTTMNTEAFF	TGCAGCGTCATCAGGACTACCATGAACACTGAAGCTTTCTTT
15	-	TRBJ2-1	TRBV11-1	TRBD2	CASSLIAGRYNEQFF	TGTGCCAGCAGCTTAATAGCGGGGCGATACAATGAGCAGTTCTTC
16	-	TRBJ2-1	TRBV9	TRBD2	CASSVGRLAGTNEQFF	TGTGCCAGCAGCGTAGGAAGACTAGCGGGCACCAATGAGCAGTTCTTC
12	-	TRBJ1-1	TRBV29-1	-	CSARGTDTEAFF	TGCAGCGCTCGAGGTACCGACACTGAAGCTTTCTTT
16	-	TRBJ1-5	TRBV4-1	TRBD1	CASSQEPGQGHQPQHF	TGCGCCAGCAGCCAAGAACCGGGACAGGGCCATCAGCCCCAGCATTTT
14	few	TRBJ1-3	TRBV29-1	-	CSVEGLRSGNTIYF	TGCAGCGTCGAGGGCCTCCGCTCTGGAAACACCATATATTTT
14	-	TRBJ2-5	TRBV7-2	-	CASSLDRSERAQYF	TGTGCCAGCAGCTTAGATAGGTCCGAGAGGGCCCAGTACTTC
12	-	TRBJ1-1	TRBV6-1	-	CASTGVNTEAFF	TGTGCCAGCACCGGGGTGAACACTGAAGCTTTCTTT
14	-	TRBJ1-3	TRBV6-6	TRBD1	CASSPRDRGNTIYF	TGTGCCAGCAGTCCCCGGGACAGGGGAAACACCATATATTTT
17	-	TRBJ2-1	TRBV5-6	-	CASSLGVQVSSYNEQFF	TGTGCCAGCAGCTTGGGGGTACAGGTTAGCTCCTACAATGAGCAGTTCTTC
13	once	TRBJ1-2	TRBV27	-	CASSPRGGYGYTF	TGTGCCAGCAGTCCCCGGGGAGGCTATGGCTACACCTTC
14	-	TRBJ1-2	TRBV29-1	TRBD1	CSAEGADAFYGYTF	TGCAGCGCGGAGGGGGCGGACGCCTTCTATGGCTACACCTTC
14	few	TRBJ2-7	TRBV29-1	TRBD2	CSVELAGGSYEQYF	TGCAGCGTTGAACTAGCGGGAGGATCATACGAGCAGTACTTC
13	few	TRBJ1-6	TRBV23-1	TRBD1	CASAQGDNSPLHF	TGCGCCAGCGCCCAGGGGGATAATTCACCCCTCCACTTT
12	-	TRBJ2-7	TRBV11-2	-	CASSLVGAEQYF	TGTGCCAGCAGCTTAGTAGGGGCCGAGCAGTACTTC
13	few	TRBJ1-2	TRBV19	-	CAAGLRGNYGYTF	TGTGCGGCCGGCCTTAGGGGCAACTATGGCTACACCTTC
13	-	TRBJ1-5	TRBV7-9	TRBD1	CASSADRVQPQHF	TGTGCCAGCAGCGCCGACAGGGTACAGCCCCAGCATTTT
13	-	TRBJ1-1	TRBV29-1	-	CSVKGGGDTEAFF	TGCAGCGTGAAAGGAGGAGGGGACACTGAAGCTTTCTTT
14	-	TRBJ1-5	TRBV6-1	TRBD1	CASSSGQEGQSQHF	TGTGCCAGCAGTTCGGGACAGGAAGGACAGTCCCAGCATTTT
16	-	TRBJ2-3	TRBV9	TRBD1	CASSVGTASSTDTQYF	TGTGCCAGCAGCGTCGGGACAGCCTCTAGCACAGATACGCAGTATTTT
14	few	TRBJ2-2	TRBV5-1	TRBD1	CASAYRDRTGELFF	TGCGCCAGCGCCTACCGGGACAGGACCGGGGAGCTGTTTTTT
13	few	TRBJ2-5	TRBV7-9	TRBD2	CASSRAGEETQYF	TGTGCCAGCAGCAGAGCGGGAGAAGAGACCCAGTACTTC
15	-	TRBJ2-5	TRBV9	TRBD1	CASSPREGAQETQYF	TGTGCCAGCAGCCCCCGAGAGGGGGCCCAAGAGACCCAGTACTTC
15	-	TRBJ2-3	TRBV11-2	TRBD2	CASSLLAGTTDTQYF	TGTGCCAGCAGCTTACTAGCGGGGACCACAGATACGCAGTATTTT
14	-	TRBJ2-1	TRBV5-1	-	CASSLAETSNEQFF	TGCGCCAGCAGCTTGGCCGAGACTAGCAATGAGCAGTTCTTC
15	few	TRBJ2-3	TRBV7-2	-	CASSPGGGYTDTQYF	TGTGCCAGCAGCCCTGGCGGCGGGTACACAGATACGCAGTATTTT
15	-	TRBJ2-7	TRBV2	TRBD2	CASIAFSGPGGGQYF	TGTGCCAGCATTGCCTTTAGCGGGCCAGGAGGAGGGCAGTACTTC
15	-	TRBJ2-3	TRBV5-4	-	CASSLRGQESDTQYF	TGTGCCAGCAGCTTGCGAGGGCAGGAATCAGATACGCAGTATTTT
15	-	TRBJ1-1	TRBV19	TRBD1	CASSDPGTGTNEAFF	TGTGCCAGTAGTGACCCCGGGACAGGGACGAATGAAGCTTTCTTT
16	-	TRBJ1-2	TRBV29-1	TRBD1	CSVADPRGQGESGYTF	TGCAGCGTTGCCGATCCTCGGGGACAGGGGGAATCTGGCTACACCTTC
15	-	TRBJ2-5	TRBV2	TRBD2	CASRPRVAGEETQYF	TGTGCCAGCAGGCCCCGGGTAGCGGGAGAAGAGACCCAGTACTTC
14	-	TRBJ2-1	TRBV7-2	TRBD2	CASSFRAGDNEQFF	TGTGCCAGCAGCTTCCGCGCGGGAGACAATGAGCAGTTCTTC
17	few	TRBJ2-2	TRBV7-3	TRBD1	CASSLDQQGANTGELFF	TGTGCCAGCAGCTTGGACCAACAGGGGGCGAACACCGGGGAGCTGTTTTTT
13	few	TRBJ2-6	TRBV19	-	CASSPPGANVLTF	TGTGCCAGTAGCCCTCCTGGGGCCAACGTCCTGACTTTC
15	-	TRBJ2-1	TRBV10-3	-	CAISDGTPDYNEQFF	TGTGCCATCAGTGACGGGACTCCCGATTACAATGAGCAGTTCTTC
15	-	TRBJ2-2	TRBV7-8	-	CASSLISANTGELFF	TGTGCCAGCAGCTTAATTTCCGCGAACACCGGGGAGCTGTTTTTT
13	few	TRBJ2-5	TRBV2	-	CASSSTGQETQYF	TGTGCCAGCTCGAGTACAGGGCAAGAGACCCAGTACTTC
19	-	TRBJ2-4	TRBV7-8	TRBD2	CTSSQPGLAGRLAKNIQYF	TGTACCAGCAGCCAACCGGGACTAGCGGGACGTTTAGCCAAAAACATTCAGTACTTC
12	few	TRBJ1-2	TRBV14	-	CASSRGPSGYTF	TGTGCCAGCAGTCGGGGTCCGTCTGGCTACACCTTC
12	-	TRBJ2-7	TRBV5-1	-	CASSSRGYEQYF	TGCGCCAGCAGCTCTAGGGGGTACGAGCAGTACTTC
16	few	TRBJ1-1	TRBV27	-	CASSTLQGRANTEAFF	TGTGCCAGCAGTACACTCCAGGGGAGGGCGAACACTGAAGCTTTCTTT
13	few	TRBJ1-1	TRBV29-1	TRBD1	CSVAGQGNTEAFF	TGCAGCGTTGCGGGACAGGGGAACACTGAAGCTTTCTTT
13	-	TRBJ2-5	TRBV5-1	TRBD1	CATKDRGQETQYF	TGCGCCACCAAGGACAGGGGGCAAGAGACCCAGTACTTC
11	-	TRBJ1-1	TRBV30	-	CAWSGQVEAFF	TGTGCCTGGAGTGGGCAGGTTGAAGCTTTCTTT
15	-	TRBJ2-7	TRBV25-1	TRBD2	CASSVSGGLFYEQYF	TGTGCCAGCAGTGTAAGCGGGGGGCTCTTCTACGAGCAGTACTTC
15	-	TRBJ1-2	TRBV30	-	CAWSVQGVINYGYTF	TGTGCCTGGAGTGTACAAGGGGTTATTAACTATGGCTACACCTTC
13	-	TRBJ2-7	TRBV30	-	CAWARQDLYEQYF	TGTGCCTGGGCCCGACAGGACCTCTACGAGCAGTACTTC